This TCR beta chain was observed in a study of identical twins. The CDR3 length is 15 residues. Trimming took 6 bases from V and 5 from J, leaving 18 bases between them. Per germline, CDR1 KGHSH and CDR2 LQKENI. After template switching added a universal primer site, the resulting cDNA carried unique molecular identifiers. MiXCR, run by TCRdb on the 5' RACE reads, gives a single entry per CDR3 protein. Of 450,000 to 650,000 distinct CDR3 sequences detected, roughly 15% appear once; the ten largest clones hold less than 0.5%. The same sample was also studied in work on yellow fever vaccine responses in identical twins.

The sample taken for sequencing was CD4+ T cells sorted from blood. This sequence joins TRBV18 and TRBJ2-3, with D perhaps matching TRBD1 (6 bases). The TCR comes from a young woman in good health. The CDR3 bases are TGTGCCAGCTCGCCTGCCAGGGGTGTTGGAGATACGCAGTATTTT. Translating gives CASSPARGVGDTQYF. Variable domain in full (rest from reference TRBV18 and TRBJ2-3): NAGVMQNPRHLVRRRGQEARLRCSPMKGHSHVYWYRQLPEEGLKFMVYLQKENIIDESGMPKERFSAEFPKEGPSILRIQQVVRGDSAAYFCASSPARGVGDTQYFGPGTRLTVL.